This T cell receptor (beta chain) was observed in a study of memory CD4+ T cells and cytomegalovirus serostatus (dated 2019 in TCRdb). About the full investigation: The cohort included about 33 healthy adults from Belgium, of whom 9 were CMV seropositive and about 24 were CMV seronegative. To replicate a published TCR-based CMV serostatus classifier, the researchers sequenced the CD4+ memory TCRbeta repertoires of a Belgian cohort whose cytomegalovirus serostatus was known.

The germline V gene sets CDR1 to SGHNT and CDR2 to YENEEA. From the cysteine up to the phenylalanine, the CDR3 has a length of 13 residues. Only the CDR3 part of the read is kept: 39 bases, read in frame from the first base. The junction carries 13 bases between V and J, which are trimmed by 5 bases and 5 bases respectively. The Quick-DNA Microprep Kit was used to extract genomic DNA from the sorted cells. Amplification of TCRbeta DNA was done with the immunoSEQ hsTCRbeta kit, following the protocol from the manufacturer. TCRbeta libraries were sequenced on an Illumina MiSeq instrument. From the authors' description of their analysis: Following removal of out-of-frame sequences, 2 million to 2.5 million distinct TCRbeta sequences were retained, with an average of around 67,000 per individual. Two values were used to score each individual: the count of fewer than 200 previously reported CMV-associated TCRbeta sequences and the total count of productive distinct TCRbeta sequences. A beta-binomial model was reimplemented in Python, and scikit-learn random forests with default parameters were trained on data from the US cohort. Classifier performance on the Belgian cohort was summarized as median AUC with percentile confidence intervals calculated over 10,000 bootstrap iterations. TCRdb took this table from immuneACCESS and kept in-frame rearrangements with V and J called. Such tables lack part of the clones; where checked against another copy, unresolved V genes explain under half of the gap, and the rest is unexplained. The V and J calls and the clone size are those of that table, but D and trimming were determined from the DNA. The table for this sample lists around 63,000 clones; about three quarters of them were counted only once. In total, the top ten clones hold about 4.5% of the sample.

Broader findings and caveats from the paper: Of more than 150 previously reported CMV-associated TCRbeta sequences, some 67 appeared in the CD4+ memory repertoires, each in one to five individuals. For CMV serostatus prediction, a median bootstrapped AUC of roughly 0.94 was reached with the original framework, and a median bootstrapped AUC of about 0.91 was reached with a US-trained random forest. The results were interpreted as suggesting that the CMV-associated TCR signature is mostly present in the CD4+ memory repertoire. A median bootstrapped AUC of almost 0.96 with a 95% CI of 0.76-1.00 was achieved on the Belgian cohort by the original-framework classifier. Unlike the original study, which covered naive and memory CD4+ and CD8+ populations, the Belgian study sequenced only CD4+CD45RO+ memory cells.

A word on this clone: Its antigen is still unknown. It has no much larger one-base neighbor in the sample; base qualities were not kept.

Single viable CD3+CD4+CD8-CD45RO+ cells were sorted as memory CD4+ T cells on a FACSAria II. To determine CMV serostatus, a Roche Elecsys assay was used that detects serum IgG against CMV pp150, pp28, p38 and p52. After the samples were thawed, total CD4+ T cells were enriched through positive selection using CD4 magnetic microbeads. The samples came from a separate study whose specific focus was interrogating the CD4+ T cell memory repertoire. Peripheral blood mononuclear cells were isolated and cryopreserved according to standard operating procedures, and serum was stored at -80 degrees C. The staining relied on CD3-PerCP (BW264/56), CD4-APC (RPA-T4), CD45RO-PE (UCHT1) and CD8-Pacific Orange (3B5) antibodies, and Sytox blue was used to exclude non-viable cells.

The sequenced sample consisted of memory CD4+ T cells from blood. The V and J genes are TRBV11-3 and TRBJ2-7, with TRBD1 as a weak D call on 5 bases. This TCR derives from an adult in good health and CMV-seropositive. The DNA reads TGTGCCAGCAGCCTTAGCAGACAGAACGAGCAGTACTTC. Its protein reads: CASSLSRQNEQYF.